This T cell receptor beta chain is from a study of T-cell memory formation after mild COVID-19. Findings of the study overall: Cross-reactive memory apparently joined, as some responding clones appeared in pre-infection memory.

This clonotype was seen a handful of times. The antigen is undetermined. Amplification by 5'RACE using constant-segment primers produced TCR alpha and TCR beta cDNA libraries that carried sample barcodes and UMIs. In TCRdb, the 5' RACE reads were re-called with MiXCR into one record per CDR3 protein. The table records under 250,000 distinct CDR3 sequences, 9.5% to 10% of them present only once. Per the germline V gene, CDR1 is SGHDT and CDR2 is YYEEEE. CDR3 length: 16 residues. Germline trimming cut 1 base from V and 2 bases from J; bases unmatched to any gene: 4. The sequence was obtained from a man between 18 and 35 years old who had mild COVID-19 (a few samples of this study predate the infection). Cell type and time point are not known. This chain connects TRBV5-6 to TRBJ2-5, with 11 bases that match TRBD2. The sequencing sample was made of PBMCs or a T cell subset sorted from them (not recorded which). CDR3 loop: CASSLLGTSGQETQYF. The CDR3 bases are TGTGCCAGCAGCTTGTTGGGGACTAGCGGTCAAGAGACCCAGTACTTC.